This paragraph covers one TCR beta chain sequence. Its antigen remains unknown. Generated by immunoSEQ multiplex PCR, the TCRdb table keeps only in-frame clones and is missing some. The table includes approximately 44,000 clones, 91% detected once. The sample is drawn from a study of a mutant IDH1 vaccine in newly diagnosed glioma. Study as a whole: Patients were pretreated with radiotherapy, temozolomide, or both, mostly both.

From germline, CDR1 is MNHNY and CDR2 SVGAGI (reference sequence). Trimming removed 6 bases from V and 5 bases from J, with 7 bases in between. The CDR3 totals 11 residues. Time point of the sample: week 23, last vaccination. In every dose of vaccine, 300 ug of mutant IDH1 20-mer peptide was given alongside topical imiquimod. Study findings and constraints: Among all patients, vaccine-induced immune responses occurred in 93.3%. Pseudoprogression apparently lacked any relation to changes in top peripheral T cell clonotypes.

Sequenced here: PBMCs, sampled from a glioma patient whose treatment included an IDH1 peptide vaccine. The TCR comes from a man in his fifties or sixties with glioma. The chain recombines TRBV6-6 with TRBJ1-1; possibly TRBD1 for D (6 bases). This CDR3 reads CASSRGTEAFF. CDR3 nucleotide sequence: TGTGCCAGCAGCAGGGGAACTGAAGCTTTCTTT.